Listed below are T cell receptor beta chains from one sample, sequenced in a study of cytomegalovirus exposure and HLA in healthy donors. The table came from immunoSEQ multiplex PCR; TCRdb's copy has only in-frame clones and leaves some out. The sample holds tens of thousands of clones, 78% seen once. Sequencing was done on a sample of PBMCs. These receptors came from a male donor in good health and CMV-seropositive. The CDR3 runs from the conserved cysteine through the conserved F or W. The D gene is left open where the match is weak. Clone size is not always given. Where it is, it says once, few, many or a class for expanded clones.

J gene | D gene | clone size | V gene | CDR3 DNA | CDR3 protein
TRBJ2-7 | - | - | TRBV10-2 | TGCGCCAGCAGCAGGGGTTACGAGCAGTACTTC | CASSRGYEQYF
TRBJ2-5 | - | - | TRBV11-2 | TGTGCCAGCAGCTTAGGGACAGTCCAAGAGACCCAGTACTTC | CASSLGTVQETQYF
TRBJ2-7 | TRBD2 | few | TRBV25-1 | TGTGCCAGCGGTGGGGGGGTTTCCTACGAGCAGTACTTC | CASGGGVSYEQYF
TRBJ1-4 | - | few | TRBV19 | TGTGCCACCCGTGGGGGGGACAAACTGTTTTTT | CATRGGDKLFF
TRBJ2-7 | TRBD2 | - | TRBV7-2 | TGTGCCAGCAGCTTATCCGGGACTAGCGTCCCCGAGCAGTACTTC | CASSLSGTSVPEQYF
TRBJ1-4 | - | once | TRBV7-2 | TGTGCCAGCAGCCCCAACCAGGGTACTAATGAAAAACTGTTTTTT | CASSPNQGTNEKLFF
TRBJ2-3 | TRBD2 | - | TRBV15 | TGTGCCACCATCCTCCATGTGGGGGGGACTACAGATACGCAGTATTTT | CATILHVGGTTDTQYF
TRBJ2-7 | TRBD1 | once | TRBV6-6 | TGTGCCAGCAGTTCCGCCCGGACAGGTTGGGAGCAGTACTTC | CASSSARTGWEQYF
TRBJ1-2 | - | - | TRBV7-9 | TGTGCCAGCAGCCATAGAGTCGGAGCCAGAAACTATGGCTACACCTTC | CASSHRVGARNYGYTF
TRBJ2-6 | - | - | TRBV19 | TGTGCCAGTAACATCGGGGGAGCTGGGGCCAACGTCCTGACTTTC | CASNIGGAGANVLTF
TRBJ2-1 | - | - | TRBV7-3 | TGTGCCAGCAGCTTAGCCGGGGTCGTGGGAAATGAGCAGTTCTTC | CASSLAGVVGNEQFF
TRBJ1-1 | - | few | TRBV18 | TGTGCCAGCTCACCTACAGAAAACACTGAAGCTTTCTTT | CASSPTENTEAFF
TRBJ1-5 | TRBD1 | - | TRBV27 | TGTGCCAGCAGTAAGAGGGGGCCCCATGAGCCCCAGCATTTT | CASSKRGPHEPQHF
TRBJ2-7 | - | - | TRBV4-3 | TGCGCCAGCAGCCCCTCTGCAGGGTTCGAGCAGTACTTC | CASSPSAGFEQYF
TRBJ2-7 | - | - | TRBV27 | TGTGCCAGCAGTTTCGGGGGAGCCGCCTACGAGCAGTACTTC | CASSFGGAAYEQYF
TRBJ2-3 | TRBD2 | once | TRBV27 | TGTGCCAGCAGCAGAGGGACTAGCGGGATAGTAGATACGCAGTATTTT | CASSRGTSGIVDTQYF
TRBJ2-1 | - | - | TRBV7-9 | TGTGCCAGCAGCGCCCCCTCTTTGCGGGGTTATGAGTTCTTC | CASSAPSLRGYEFF
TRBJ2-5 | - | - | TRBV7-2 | TGTGCCAGCAGCTTAGGTGGGGGCCGGGAGACCCAGTACTTC | CASSLGGGRETQYF
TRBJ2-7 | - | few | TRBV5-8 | TGTGCCAGCAGCCCGTACAAATACGAGCAGTACTTC | CASSPYKYEQYF
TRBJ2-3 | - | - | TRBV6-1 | TGTGCCAGCAGTGCTAATCCCCCGGCGCAGTATTTT | CASSANPPAQYF
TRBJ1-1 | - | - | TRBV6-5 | TGTGCCAGCTCGTGGAACACTGAAGCTTTCTTT | CASSWNTEAFF
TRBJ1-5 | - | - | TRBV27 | TGTGCCAGCAGTCCGATCGGGGGGATTAGCAATCAGCCCCAGCATTTT | CASSPIGGISNQPQHF
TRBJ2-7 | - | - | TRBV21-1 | TGTGCCAGCAGCAAAGAGGACGCAGGGGTCAGCTACGAGCAGTACTTC | CASSKEDAGVSYEQYF
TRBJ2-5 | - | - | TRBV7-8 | TGTGCCAGCAGCAATTACGGGGGTTCAGAGACCCAGTACTTC | CASSNYGGSETQYF
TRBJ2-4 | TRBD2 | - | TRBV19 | TGTGCCAGTAGGGGACTAGCGATTAAAAACATTCAGTACTTC | CASRGLAIKNIQYF